This TCR beta chain was identified during a study of human T cells and chemical hapten exposure. Findings and caveats of the study: The number of TCRs above 1 in 1000 frequency did not change after DPC sensitization.

Specified treatment: therapeutic diphenylcyclopropenone sensitization with weekly scalp DPC. This clonotype was picked up a small number of times. The antigen remains undetermined. During construction of the library, unique molecular identifiers were attached to individual cDNA molecules for quantitative, reproducible TCR counting. TCRdb analysed the reads with MiXCR anew, one entry per CDR3 protein. The profile shows under 4,000 distinct CDR3 sequences, 40% to 50% of them singletons. V lost 6 bases and J lost 7, with 16 bases in between. Germline V lookup: CDR1 MNHEY, CDR2 SVGAGI. This CDR3 contains 15 residues.

The chain uses TRBV6-5 and TRBJ1-6; D may be TRBD1 (5 bases). This clonotype was obtained from an adult with alopecia areata. Some clones in this sample may be carry-over from other donors' samples. This table probably holds off-target reads from a library built for another chain. Sample: whole blood, taken before DPC sensitization or 2, 6, or about 24 weeks after (not recorded which). CDR3 residues: CASRLQAGWNSPLHF. The CDR3 DNA reads as TGTGCCAGCAGACTACAGGCTGGTTGGAATTCACCCCTCCACTTT.